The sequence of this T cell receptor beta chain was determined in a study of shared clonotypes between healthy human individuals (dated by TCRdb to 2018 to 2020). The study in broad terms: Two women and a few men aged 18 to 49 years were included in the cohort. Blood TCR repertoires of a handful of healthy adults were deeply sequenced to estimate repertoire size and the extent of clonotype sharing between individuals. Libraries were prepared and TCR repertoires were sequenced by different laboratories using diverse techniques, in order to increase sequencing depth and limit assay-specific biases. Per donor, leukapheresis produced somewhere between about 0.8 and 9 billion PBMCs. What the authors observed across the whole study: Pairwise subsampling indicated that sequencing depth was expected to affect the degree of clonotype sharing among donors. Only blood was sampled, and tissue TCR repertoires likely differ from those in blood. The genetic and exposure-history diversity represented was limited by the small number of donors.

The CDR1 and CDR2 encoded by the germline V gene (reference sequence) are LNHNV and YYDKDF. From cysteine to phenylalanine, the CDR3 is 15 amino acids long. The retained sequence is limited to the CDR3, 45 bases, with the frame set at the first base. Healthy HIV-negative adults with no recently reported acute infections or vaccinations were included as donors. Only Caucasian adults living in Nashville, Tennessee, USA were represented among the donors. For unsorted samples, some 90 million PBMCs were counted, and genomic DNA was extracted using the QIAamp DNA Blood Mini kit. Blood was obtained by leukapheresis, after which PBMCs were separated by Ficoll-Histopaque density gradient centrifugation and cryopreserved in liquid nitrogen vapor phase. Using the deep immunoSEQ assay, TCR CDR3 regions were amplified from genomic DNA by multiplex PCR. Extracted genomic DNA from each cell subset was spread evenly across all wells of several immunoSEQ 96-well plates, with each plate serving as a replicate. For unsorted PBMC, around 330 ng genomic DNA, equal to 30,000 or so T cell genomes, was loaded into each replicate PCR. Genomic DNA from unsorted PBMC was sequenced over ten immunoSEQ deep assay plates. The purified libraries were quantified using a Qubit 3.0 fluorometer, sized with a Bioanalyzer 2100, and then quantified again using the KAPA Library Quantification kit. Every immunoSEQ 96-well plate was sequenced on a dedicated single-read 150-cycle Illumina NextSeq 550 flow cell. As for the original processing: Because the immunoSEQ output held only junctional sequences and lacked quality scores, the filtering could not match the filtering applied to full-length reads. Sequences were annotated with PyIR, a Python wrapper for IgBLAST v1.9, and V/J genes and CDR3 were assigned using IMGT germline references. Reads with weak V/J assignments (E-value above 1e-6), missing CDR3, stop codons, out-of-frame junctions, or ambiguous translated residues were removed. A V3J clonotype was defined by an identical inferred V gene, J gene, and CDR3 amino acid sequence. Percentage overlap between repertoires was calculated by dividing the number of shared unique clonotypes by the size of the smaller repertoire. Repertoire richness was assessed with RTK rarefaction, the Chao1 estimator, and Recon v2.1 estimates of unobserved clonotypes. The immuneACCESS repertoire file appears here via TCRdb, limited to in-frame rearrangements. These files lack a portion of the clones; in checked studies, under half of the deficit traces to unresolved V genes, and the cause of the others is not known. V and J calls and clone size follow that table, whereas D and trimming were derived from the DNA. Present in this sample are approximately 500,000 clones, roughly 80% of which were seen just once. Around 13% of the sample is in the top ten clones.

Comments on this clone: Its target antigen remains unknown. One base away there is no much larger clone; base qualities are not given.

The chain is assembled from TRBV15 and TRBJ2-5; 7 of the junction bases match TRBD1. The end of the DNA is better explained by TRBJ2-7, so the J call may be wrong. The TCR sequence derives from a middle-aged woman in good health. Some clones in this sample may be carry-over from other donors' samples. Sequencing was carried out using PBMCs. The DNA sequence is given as TGTGCCACCAGCAGAGATCTCGGGACAGAATACGAGCAGTACTTC. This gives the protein CATSRDLGTEYEQYF.